The rows below give T cell receptor beta chains drawn from one sample of a study of blood T cell repertoires in COVID-19. Sequencing used immunoSEQ multiplex PCR; TCRdb keeps in-frame clones, though not all of them. Altogether tens of thousands of clones are present, around 92% being singletons, with the ten largest covering 0.55%. The sequencing sample was made of peripheral blood. The receptors here all came from a woman aged 40 to 50 with active or convalescent COVID-19. Both conserved end residues are part of each CDR3. The D gene is left open where the match is weak. Clone sizes are given selectively: once, few, many, or a class where the clone is expanded.

TRBJ1-2,TRBV5-1,-,TRBD1,CASSSPRGTGSNYGYTF,TGCGCCAGCAGCTCTCCCCGGGGGACAGGGAGCAATTATGGCTACACCTTC
TRBJ1-4,TRBV7-9,-,-,CASSPGRTGEKLFF,TGTGCCAGCAGCCCAGGCAGGACGGGAGAAAAACTGTTTTTT
TRBJ2-7,TRBV4-3,-,-,CASSRSPRGYEQYF,TGCGCCAGCAGCCGGAGCCCCCGGGGGTACGAGCAGTACTTC
TRBJ1-3,TRBV19,-,-,CASTSYSGNTIYF,TGTGCCAGTACCTCTTACTCTGGAAACACCATATATTTT
TRBJ2-5,TRBV4-1,-,TRBD2,CASSHLPGGRKRDQETQYF,TGCGCCAGCAGCCACCTTCCGGGGGGGAGAAAAAGGGACCAAGAGACCCAGTACTTC
TRBJ2-3,TRBV15,-,TRBD2,CATSRDPAGGGKDTQYF,TGTGCCACCAGCAGAGATCCGGCGGGAGGGGGGAAGGATACGCAGTATTTT
TRBJ1-1,TRBV29-1,-,TRBD1,CSVTSQGGSDTEAFF,TGCAGCGTTACGTCACAGGGGGGAAGCGACACTGAAGCTTTCTTT
TRBJ1-6,TRBV25-1,-,-,CASSPAGTTKPLHF,TGTGCCAGCAGCCCTGCCGGGACTACGAAGCCCCTCCACTTT
TRBJ2-1,TRBV5-6,-,TRBD2,CASSLGFRLALYNEQFF,TGTGCCAGCAGCTTGGGGTTCAGACTAGCGCTTTACAATGAGCAGTTCTTC
TRBJ2-1,TRBV27,-,-,CASTQNGARNEQFF,TGTGCCAGCACGCAAAATGGGGCTCGCAATGAGCAGTTCTTC
TRBJ2-6,TRBV18,-,-,CASSPRNGRGANVLTF,TGTGCCAGCTCACCAAGAAACGGCAGGGGGGCCAACGTCCTGACTTTC
TRBJ1-3,TRBV28,once,-,CATTEPPGNTIYF,TGTGCCACTACGGAGCCCCCTGGAAACACCATATATTTT
TRBJ2-7,TRBV2,-,TRBD1,CASNPRDRGAYEQYF,TGTGCCAGCAATCCCCGGGACAGGGGAGCCTACGAGCAGTACTTC
TRBJ1-1,TRBV5-5,-,-,CASFRVGGQREAFF,TGTGCCAGCTTTCGGGTAGGGGGGCAGCGGGAGGCTTTCTTT
TRBJ1-1,TRBV25-1,-,-,CASSRLRGDGMNTEAFF,TGTGCCAGCAGTCGGCTCCGGGGGGACGGGATGAACACTGAAGCTTTCTTT
TRBJ2-7,TRBV5-1,-,TRBD2,CASSIDIAGGLSYEQYF,TGCGCCAGCAGCATCGATATAGCGGGAGGCCTCTCCTACGAGCAGTACTTC
TRBJ2-7,TRBV9,-,TRBD2,CASSSGEGRQYF,TGTGCCAGCAGCTCGGGGGAGGGCCGGCAGTACTTC
TRBJ2-3,TRBV18,-,TRBD2,CASSLLADITDTQYF,TGTGCCAGCTCACTACTAGCGGACATCACAGATACGCAGTATTTT
TRBJ2-5,TRBV20-1,once,-,CSASRTEVRETQYF,TGCAGTGCTAGTCGGACAGAAGTTAGGGAGACCCAGTACTTC
TRBJ1-6,TRBV3-1/TRBV3-2,once,-,CASSQDRGSNSPLHF,TGTGCCAGCAGCCAAGATAGGGGCAGCAATTCACCCCTCCACTTT
TRBJ2-3,TRBV3-1/TRBV3-2,-,TRBD2,CASSRRPAGGRTDTQYF,TGTGCCAGCAGCCGCCGCCCAGCGGGGGGACGCACAGATACGCAGTATTTT
TRBJ2-2,TRBV18,-,-,CASSPDGRGTGELFF,TGTGCCAGCTCACCAGACGGGAGAGGCACCGGGGAGCTGTTTTTT
TRBJ1-2,TRBV4-3,-,-,CASSPTGGLSGGYTF,TGCGCCAGCAGCCCCACGGGGGGGCTCTCGGGGGGCTACACCTTC
TRBJ2-5,TRBV4-2,-,-,CASSQDRSFEWTQYF,TGTGCCAGCAGCCAAGATCGCTCCTTCGAGTGGACCCAGTACTTC
TRBJ1-2,TRBV10-3,-,TRBD1,CAVRGQGSTNYGYTF,TGTGCCGTACGGGGACAGGGGTCTACTAACTATGGCTACACCTTC
TRBJ1-3,TRBV19,-,TRBD1,CASNINRDSSGNTIYF,TGTGCCAGTAATATCAACCGGGACAGCTCTGGAAACACCATATATTTT
TRBJ2-6,TRBV3-1/TRBV3-2,-,TRBD1,CASPNPGTGLSSGANVLTF,TGTGCCAGCCCCAATCCCGGGACAGGGTTAAGCTCTGGGGCCAACGTCCTGACTTTC
TRBJ2-7,TRBV5-1,-,-,CASSLDGPGDEQYF,TGCGCCAGCAGCTTGGATGGCCCTGGAGACGAGCAGTACTTC
TRBJ1-1,TRBV7-9,-,-,CASSLGAGGNTEAFF,TGTGCCAGCAGCTTAGGAGCGGGGGGCAACACTGAAGCTTTCTTT
TRBJ1-2,TRBV12-5,-,TRBD1,CASGLVTRGGYTF,TGTGCTAGTGGTTTGGTAACCAGGGGGGGCTACACCTTC
TRBJ1-2,TRBV11-3,once,-,CASSFPGGHKDASPGGYTF,TGTGCCAGCAGCTTTCCGGGGGGACACAAGGACGCCTCCCCGGGTGGCTACACCTTC